This is a list of T cell receptor beta chains from one sample in a study of sequential checkpoint blockade in melanoma. Repertoires were generated with immunoSEQ multiplex PCR, while TCRdb's copy carries only in-frame clones and drops some. The data hold over 15,000 clones, with approximately 80% observed a single time. Sequenced here: CD8+ T cells sorted from blood (inferred from file names), sampled from a patient given nivolumab and ipilimumab in sequence. These receptors were obtained from a human donor with melanoma. Both conserved end residues are part of each CDR3.

TRBV10-3,TRBJ1-2,CAISPGQGAIDYGYTF
TRBV10-2,TRBJ1-3,CASSESTGISGNTIYF
TRBV4-3,TRBJ2-7,CASSRTGTGTYEQYF
TRBV30,TRBJ2-7,CAGNRDFPYEQYF
TRBV19,TRBJ2-7,CASSIDLWLYEQYF
TRBV6-1,TRBJ2-7,CASSESGTGGYEQYF
TRBV28,.,CASSLVAAGHEQYF
TRBV10-3,TRBJ1-2,CAISEMGGYGYTF
TRBV7-3,TRBJ2-7,CASSLRQSYEQYF
TRBV29-1,TRBJ2-7,CSGQAPGSYEQYF
TRBV27,TRBJ1-3,CASSLSPGPSGNTIYF
TRBV15,TRBJ2-7,CATSREQISYEQYF
TRBV5-1,TRBJ2-7,CASSFGTGAYEQYF
TRBV7-3,TRBJ2-7,CASSADSSDEQYF
TRBV23-1,TRBJ2-6,CASSQIDTRSGANVLTF
TRBV9,TRBJ1-5,CASSVSGGRNQPQHF
TRBV9,TRBJ1-1,CASNDGGGTEAFF
TRBV13,TRBJ2-7,CASSFSGQGTYEQYF
TRBV28,TRBJ1-2,CASNLGQNYGYTF
TRBV15,TRBJ2-7,CATADSGIYEQYF
TRBV4-2,TRBJ1-1,CASSQYSPSTEAFF
TRBV9,TRBJ2-7,CASSSGASGRYEQYF
TRBV15,TRBJ2-2,CATNPDRVSSGELFF
TRBV19,TRBJ1-6,CASTRQNNSPLHF
TRBV6-5,.,CASRPPGESYEQYF
TRBV5-4,TRBJ1-4,CASSMVDRDEKLFF
TRBV7-6,TRBJ1-4,CASSKQGLTNEKLFF
TRBV7-2,TRBJ2-7,CASSSPGGTYEQYF
TRBV4-2,TRBJ1-3,CASSPDSFGNTIYF
TRBV5-5,TRBJ2-7,CASSGDRGNEQYF
TRBV11-1,TRBJ2-7,CASTTEPEEQYF
TRBV28,TRBJ2-7,CASSPPRGTVSRSYEQYF
TRBV6-5,TRBJ1-2,CASTAGDIGYTF
TRBV9,TRBJ1-1,CASSETGIEAFF
TRBV27,TRBJ2-7,CASSLTSDYEQYF
TRBV7-6,TRBJ2-2,CASSGLAGGPTGELFF
TRBV7-6,TRBJ1-1,CASSFLQGETEAFF
TRBV4-3,TRBJ2-3,CASSQEASGRGTDTQYF
TRBV7-9,TRBJ1-2,CASSHSRGFYGYTF
TRBV5-8,TRBJ1-1,CASTREAFF